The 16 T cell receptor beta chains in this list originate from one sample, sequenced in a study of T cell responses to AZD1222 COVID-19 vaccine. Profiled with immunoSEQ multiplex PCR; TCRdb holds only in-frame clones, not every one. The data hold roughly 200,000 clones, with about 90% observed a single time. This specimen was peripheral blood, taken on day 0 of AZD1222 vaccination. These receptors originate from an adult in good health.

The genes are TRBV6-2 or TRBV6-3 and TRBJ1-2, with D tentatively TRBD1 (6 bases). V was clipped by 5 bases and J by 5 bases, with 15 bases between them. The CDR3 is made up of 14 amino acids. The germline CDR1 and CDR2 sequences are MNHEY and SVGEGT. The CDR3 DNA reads TGTGCCAGCAGTGGGCCACAGGGAAATTATGGCTACACCTTC. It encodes CASSGPQGNYGYTF.

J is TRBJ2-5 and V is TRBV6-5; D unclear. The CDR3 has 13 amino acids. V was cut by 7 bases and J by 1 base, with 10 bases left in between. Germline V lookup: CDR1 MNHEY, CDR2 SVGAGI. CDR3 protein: CASKGNLQETQYF. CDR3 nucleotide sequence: TGTGCCAGCAAAGGAAACCTCCAAGAGACCCAGTACTTC.

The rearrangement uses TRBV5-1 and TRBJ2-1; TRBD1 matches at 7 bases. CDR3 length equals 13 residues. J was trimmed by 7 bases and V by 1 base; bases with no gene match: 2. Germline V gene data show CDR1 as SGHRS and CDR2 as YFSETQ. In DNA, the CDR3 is TGCGCCAGCAGCTTGAGGGGGCGGAATGAGCAGTTCTTC. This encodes CASSLRGRNEQFF.

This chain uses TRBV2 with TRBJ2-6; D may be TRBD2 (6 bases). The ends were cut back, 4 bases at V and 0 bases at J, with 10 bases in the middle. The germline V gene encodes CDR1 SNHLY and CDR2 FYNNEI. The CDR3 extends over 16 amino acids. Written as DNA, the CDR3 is TGTGCCAGCAGTGGTCCCGGGGGCTCTGGGGCCAACGTCCTGACTTTC. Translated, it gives CASSGPGGSGANVLTF.

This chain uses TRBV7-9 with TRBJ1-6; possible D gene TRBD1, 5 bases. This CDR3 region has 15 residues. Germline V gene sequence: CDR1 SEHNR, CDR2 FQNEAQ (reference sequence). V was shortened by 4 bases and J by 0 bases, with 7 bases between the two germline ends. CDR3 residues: CASSSGGSYNSPLHF. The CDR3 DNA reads TGTGCCAGCAGCTCCGGGGGCTCCTATAATTCACCCCTCCACTTT.

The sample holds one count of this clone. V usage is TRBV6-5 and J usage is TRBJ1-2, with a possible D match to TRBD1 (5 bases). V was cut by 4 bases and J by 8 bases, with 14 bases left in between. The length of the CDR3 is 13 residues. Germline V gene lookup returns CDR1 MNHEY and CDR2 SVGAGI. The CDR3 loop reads CASSFAPGKGYTF. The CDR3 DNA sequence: TGTGCCAGCAGTTTTGCGCCAGGGAAAGGCTACACCTTC.

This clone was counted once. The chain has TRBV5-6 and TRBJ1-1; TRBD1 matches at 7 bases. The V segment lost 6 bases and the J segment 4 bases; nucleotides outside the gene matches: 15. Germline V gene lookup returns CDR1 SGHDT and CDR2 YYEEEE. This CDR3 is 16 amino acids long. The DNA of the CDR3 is TGTGCCAGCACCCGCGCCCCGGGACAGCAAGCCACTGAAGCTTTCTTT. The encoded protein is CASTRAPGQQATEAFF.

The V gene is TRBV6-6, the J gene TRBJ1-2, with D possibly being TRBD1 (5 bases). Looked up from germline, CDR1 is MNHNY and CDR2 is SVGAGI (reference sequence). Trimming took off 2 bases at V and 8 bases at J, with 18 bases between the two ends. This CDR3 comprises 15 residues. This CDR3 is CASSYSLRQGFGYTF. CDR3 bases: TGTGCCAGCAGTTACAGCCTGCGGCAGGGTTTCGGCTACACCTTC.

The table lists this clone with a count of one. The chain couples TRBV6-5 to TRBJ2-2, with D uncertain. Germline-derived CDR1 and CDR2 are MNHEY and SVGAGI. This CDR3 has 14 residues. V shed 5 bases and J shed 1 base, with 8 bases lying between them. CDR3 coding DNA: TGTGCCAGCAGTAACTACGAGAACACCGGGGAGCTGTTTTTT. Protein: CASSNYENTGELFF.

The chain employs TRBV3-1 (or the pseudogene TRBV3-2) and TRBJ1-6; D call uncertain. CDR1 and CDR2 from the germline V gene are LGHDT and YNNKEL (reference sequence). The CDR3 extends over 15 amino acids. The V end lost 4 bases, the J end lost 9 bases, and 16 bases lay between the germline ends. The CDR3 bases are TGTGCCAGCAGCCTCCCAACGCCACGGGGTTCACCCCTCCACTTT. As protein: CASSLPTPRGSPLHF.

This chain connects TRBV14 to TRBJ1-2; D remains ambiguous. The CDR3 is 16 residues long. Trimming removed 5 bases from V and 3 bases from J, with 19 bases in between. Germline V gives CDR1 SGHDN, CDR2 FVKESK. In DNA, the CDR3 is TGTGCCAGCAGCTTCCCCTTAGTGGGAGATCACTATGGCTACACCTTC. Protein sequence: CASSFPLVGDHYGYTF.

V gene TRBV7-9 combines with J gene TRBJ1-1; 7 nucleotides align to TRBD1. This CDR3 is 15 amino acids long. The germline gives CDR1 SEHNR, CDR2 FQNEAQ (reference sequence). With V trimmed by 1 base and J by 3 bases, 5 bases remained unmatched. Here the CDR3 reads CASSLVTGVDTEAFF. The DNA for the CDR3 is TGTGCCAGCAGCTTAGTCACAGGGGTGGACACTGAAGCTTTCTTT.

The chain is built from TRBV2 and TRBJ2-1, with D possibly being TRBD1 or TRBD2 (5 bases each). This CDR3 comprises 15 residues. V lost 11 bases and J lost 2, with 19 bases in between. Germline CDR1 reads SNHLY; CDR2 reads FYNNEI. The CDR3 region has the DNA TGTGCCCGCTTTCGCCGGGGCACTACCTACAATGAGCAGTTCTTC. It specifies CARFRRGTTYNEQFF.

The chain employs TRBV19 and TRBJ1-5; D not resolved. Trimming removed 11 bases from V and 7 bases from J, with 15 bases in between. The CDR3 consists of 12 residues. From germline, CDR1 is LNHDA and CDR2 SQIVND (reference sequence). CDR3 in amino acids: CASSLLGQPQHF. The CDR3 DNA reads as TGTGCCTCCTCTCTATTGGGGCAGCCCCAGCATTTT. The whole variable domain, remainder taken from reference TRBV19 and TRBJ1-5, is DGGITQSPKYLFRKEGQNVTLSCEQNLNHDAMYWYRQDPGQGLRLIYYSQIVNDFQKGDIAEGYSVSREKKESFPLTVTSAQKNPTAFYLCASSLLGQPQHFGDGTRLSIL.

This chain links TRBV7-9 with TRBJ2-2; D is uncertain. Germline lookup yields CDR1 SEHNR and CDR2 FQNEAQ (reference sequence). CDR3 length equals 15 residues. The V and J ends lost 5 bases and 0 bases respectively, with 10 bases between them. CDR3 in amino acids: CASSTRTTNTGELFF. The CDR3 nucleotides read TGTGCCAGCAGCACCCGGACGACGAACACCGGGGAGCTGTTTTTT.

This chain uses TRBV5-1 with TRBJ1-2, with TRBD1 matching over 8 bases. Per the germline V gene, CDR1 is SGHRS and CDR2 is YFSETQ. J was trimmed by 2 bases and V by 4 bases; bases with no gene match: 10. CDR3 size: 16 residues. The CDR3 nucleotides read TGCGCCAGCAGCGGGGTAGACAGGGGTTTAAACTATGGCTACACCTTC. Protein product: CASSGVDRGLNYGYTF. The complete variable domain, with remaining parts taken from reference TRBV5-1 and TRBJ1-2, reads KAGVTQTPRYLIKTRGQQVTLSCSPISGHRSVSWYQQTPGQGLQFLFEYFSETQRNKGNFPGRFSGRQFSNSRSEMNVSTLELGDSALYLCASSGVDRGLNYGYTFGSGTRLTVV.